The T cell receptor (beta chain) under discussion was sequenced for a study of OX40 agonist ivuxolimab in advanced cancers. In the study overall: The eligibility criteria allowed prior anti-PD-1, anti-PD-L1 or anti-CTLA-4 therapy, and 40% had some.

The count of this clone is one. Generated by immunoSEQ multiplex PCR, the TCRdb table keeps only in-frame clones and is missing some. Among 80,000 or so clones listed, about nine tenths were seen once. Germline V lookup: CDR1 MGHRA, CDR2 YSYEKL. The CDR3 contains 17 residues. V lost 0 bases, J lost 7 bases, and 13 bases stayed unmatched. Material: CD4+ or CD8+ T cells sorted from blood, obtained in a trial of the OX40 agonist ivuxolimab. The sequence was collected from an adult with an advanced solid tumor such as melanoma, head and neck, liver or kidney cancer. The chain recombines TRBV4-1 with TRBJ2-5; 8 positions agree with TRBD2. The CDR3 sequence is CASSQDMRGVPLGTQYF. The DNA for the CDR3 is TGCGCCAGCAGCCAAGATATGCGGGGGGTTCCCCTGGGGACCCAGTACTTC.